This entry describes one TCR beta chain. Its antigen is not identified. A second PCR of 7 to 11 cycles used a sample-barcoded 5' primer and a J-beta primer mix. TCRdb itself ran the 5' RACE reads through MiXCR, one entry per CDR3 protein. The table includes some 880,000 distinct CDR3 sequences, about 37% detected once. The entry originates in a study of blood T cells in healthy people across ages. Per sample, at least 6 micrograms of total RNA were extracted. The ends were cut back, 3 bases at V and 7 bases at J, with 22 bases in the middle. The CDR3 has 17 residues. The germline V gene has CDR1 MNHEY and CDR2 SMNVEV (reference sequence). Findings and caveats of the study: Long-lived and aged donors differed, with more naive CD4+ cells and higher diversity in the long-lived.

The receptor's source is a man aged 18 to 29 in good health. The sample consisted of blood. The V call is TRBV27, the J call TRBJ2-1; no definite D call. The CDR3 DNA reads as TGTGCCAGCAGTTTCATCGCTGATCCCGGTACTGGGAATGAGCAGTTCTTC. It translates to CASSFIADPGTGNEQFF.